The 26 T cell receptor beta chains presented below share a single source sample, sequenced in a study of blood T cell repertoires in COVID-19. Measured with immunoSEQ multiplex PCR; TCRdb has only the in-frame clones, and not every one. The table has about 47,000 clones, roughly four fifths seen once. The source material was peripheral blood. The receptor set was obtained from a man aged 60 to 69 with active COVID-19.

The J gene is TRBJ2-4, the V gene TRBV19, with TRBD1 matching over 7 bases. The V segment lost 3 bases and the J segment 2 bases; nucleotides outside the gene matches: 7. The CDR3 loop spans 16 amino acids. Germline values: CDR1 LNHDA, CDR2 SQIVND (reference sequence). CDR3 coding DNA: TGTGCCAGTAGTATGGGATCACAGGGGACCAAAAACATTCAGTACTTC. It is translated as CASSMGSQGTKNIQYF.

The chain is built from TRBV3-1 (or the pseudogene TRBV3-2) and TRBJ2-7; D may be TRBD2 (6 bases). CDR3 size: 16 residues. Germline V gene data show CDR1 as LGHDT and CDR2 as YNNKEL (reference sequence). Trimming left V 0 bases short and J 2 bases short, with 14 bases between. As DNA, the CDR3 is TGTGCCAGCAGCCAAGAGGACGGGAGAGCTCCCTACGAGCAGTACTTC. Amino acids: CASSQEDGRAPYEQYF.

The rearrangement uses TRBV18 and TRBJ2-5; a possible D gene is TRBD2 (5 bases). In germline, CDR1 is KGHSH, CDR2 LQKENI. The CDR3 loop spans 14 amino acids. V shed 3 bases and J shed 5 bases, with 13 bases lying between them. CDR3 amino acids: CASSPPVERETQYF. In DNA form, the CDR3 reads TGTGCCAGCTCACCTCCTGTGGAGCGGGAGACCCAGTACTTC.

This sequence joins TRBV18 and TRBJ2-7, with D possibly matching TRBD1 (5 bases). Germline assignment: CDR1 KGHSH and CDR2 LQKENI. This CDR3 contains 13 residues. V shed 2 bases and J shed 3 bases, with 8 bases lying between them. The DNA for the CDR3 is TGTGCCAGCTCACCAAGACAGAGCTACGAGCAGTACTTC. Its translation: CASSPRQSYEQYF.

The rearrangement joins TRBV16 to TRBJ1-5; unclear D gene. The V end lost 0 bases, the J end lost 0 bases, and 9 bases lay between the germline ends. The germline V gene has CDR1 KGHSY and CDR2 FQNENV. The CDR3 contains 16 residues. In DNA, the CDR3 is TGTGCCAGCAGCCAATCTACAGTCTATAGCAATCAGCCCCAGCATTTT. Amino acids: CASSQSTVYSNQPQHF.

The chain links TRBV19 to TRBJ1-2; D is ambiguous. The germline V gene encodes CDR1 LNHDA and CDR2 SQIVND (reference sequence). Trimming pared 3 bases from V and 4 bases from J, leaving 9 bases between. The CDR3 totals 13 residues. For the CDR3, the DNA is TGTGCCAGTAGTATTTTGTCCTCCTATGGCTACACCTTC. Its protein is CASSILSSYGYTF.

The chain's CDR3 is CASSPKRGSRLGNSPLHF. In nucleotides, the CDR3 is TGCGCCAGCAGTCCCAAGCGGGGCAGTCGACTTGGTAATTCACCCCTCCACTTT. The chain has TRBV23-1 and TRBJ1-6, with D perhaps matching TRBD1 (5 bases). TRBV23-1 is annotated as an ORF whose role is uncertain. The CDR3 consists of 18 residues. V lost 4 bases and J 6 bases, leaving 22 bases between the germline ends.

This chain links TRBV18 with TRBJ2-1; the match to TRBD1 covers 7 bases. The length of the CDR3 is 13 residues. Trimming removed 4 bases from V and 8 bases from J; junction bases left unmatched: 5. CDR1 and CDR2 from the germline V gene are KGHSH and LQKENI. CDR3 protein: CASSRYRGDEQFF. DNA for the CDR3: TGTGCCAGCTCACGCTACAGGGGCGATGAGCAGTTCTTC.

This chain uses TRBV27 with TRBJ2-1; 7 bases align to TRBD2. The CDR3 totals 13 residues. CDR1 and CDR2 from the germline V gene are MNHEY and SMNVEV (reference sequence). V lost 3 bases to trimming and J lost 11 bases; unmatched junction nucleotides: 7. As DNA, the CDR3 is TGTGCCAGCAGTTTGGGACTAACAGAGAAGCAGTTCTTC. It yields the protein CASSLGLTEKQFF.

This chain uses TRBV28 with TRBJ2-7; perhaps TRBD2 as D (6 bases). This CDR3 comprises 14 residues. V was trimmed by 6 bases and J by 0 bases, leaving 12 bases between them. Germline CDR1 reads MDHEN; CDR2 reads SYDVKM. The CDR3 sequence: CASSRDFSSYEQYF. The CDR3 nucleotides are TGTGCCAGCAGCCGGGACTTTAGCTCCTACGAGCAGTACTTC.

The chain has TRBV20-1 and TRBJ2-1; 11 bases line up with TRBD2. With V trimmed by 3 bases and J by 7 bases, 11 bases remained unmatched. The CDR3 is made up of 16 amino acids. Germline V gene sequence: CDR1 DFQATT, CDR2 SNEGSKA (reference sequence). Written as DNA, the CDR3 is TGCAGTGCTAGTATGTTTGGGACTAGCGGTGGGAATGAGCAGTTCTTC. Its translation: CSASMFGTSGGNEQFF.

V usage is TRBV28 and J usage is TRBJ2-1; TRBD2 matches at 7 bases. CDR1 and CDR2 (germline): MDHEN, SYDVKM. The junction had 7 bases not matched to a gene; V was cut back by 6 bases and J by 2 bases. The CDR3 totals 15 residues. The CDR3 bases are TGTGCCAGCAGCTCTCGGGAGGTCCCCTACAATGAGCAGTTCTTC. It encodes CASSSREVPYNEQFF. The full variable domain, in which reference TRBV28 and TRBJ2-1 provide the parts outside the CDR3, is DVKVTQSSRYLVKRTGEKVFLECVQDMDHENMFWYRQDPGLGLRLIYFSYDVKMKEKGDIPEGYSVSREKKERFSLILESASTNQTSMYLCASSSREVPYNEQFFGPGTRLTVL.

The chain combines TRBV18 with TRBJ2-7; 7 bases line up with TRBD1. Looked up from germline, CDR1 is KGHSH and CDR2 is LQKENI. J was trimmed by 3 bases and V by 6 bases; bases with no gene match: 8. This CDR3 is 14 amino acids long. CDR3 DNA: TGTGCCAGCTCTCCGGGACAGTCAGGCTACGAGCAGTACTTC. Translating it yields CASSPGQSGYEQYF.

The gene calls are TRBV9 and TRBJ2-1; TRBD2 agrees at 15 bases. This CDR3 region has 16 residues. From germline, CDR1 is SGDLS and CDR2 YYNGEE. V lost 3 bases and J lost 2; bases outside the gene matches: 0. CDR3 in DNA: TGTGCCAGCAGCGGGACTAGCGGGGGGGCCTACAATGAGCAGTTCTTC. It specifies CASSGTSGGAYNEQFF.

The chain recombines TRBV20-1 with TRBJ2-7, with D hard to call. V was clipped by 4 bases and J by 2 bases, with 6 bases between them. The CDR3 covers 11 residues. Germline CDR1 is DFQATT and CDR2 is SNEGSKA (reference sequence). CDR3: CSATLTYEQYF. The CDR3 DNA is TGCAGTGCTACCTTAACCTACGAGCAGTACTTC.

The chain links TRBV30 to TRBJ2-1; D gene unclear. Germline assignment: CDR1 GTSNPN and CDR2 SVGIG (reference sequence). The CDR3 sequence is 11 residues long. V gave up 2 bases and J gave up 7 bases, with 6 bases separating them. The CDR3 DNA reads as TGTGCCTGGAGTATCGAGAATGAGCAGTTCTTC. Translation gives CAWSIENEQFF.

The rearrangement joins TRBV6-5 to TRBJ2-7, with 7 bases fitting TRBD2. The germline gives CDR1 MNHEY, CDR2 SVGAGI. CDR3 length: 13 residues. After removal of 4 bases from V and 7 bases from J, the junction contained 7 bases not matched to a gene. CDR3 DNA: TGTGCCAGCAGTTCGGACTGGGGGGGGGAGCAGTACTTC. Translated, it gives CASSSDWGGEQYF.

This clone was detected ten times or more. V usage is TRBV7-2 and J usage is TRBJ1-6; 8 bases match TRBD1. J gave up 6 bases and V 5 bases, and 12 bases lay outside the gene matches. The CDR3 runs to 17 residues. Germline loops: CDR1 SGHTA, CDR2 FQGNSA. The CDR3 reads CASSPRQGAVVNSPLHF. CDR3 sequence (DNA): TGTGCCAGCAGCCCGCGCCAGGGGGCGGTTGTTAATTCACCCCTCCACTTT. Full variable domain (rest looked up from reference TRBV7-2 and TRBJ1-6): GAGVSQSPSNKVTEKGKDVELRCDPISGHTALYWYRQSLGQGLEFLIYFQGNSAPDKSGLPSDRFSAERTGGSVSTLTIQRTQQEDSAVYLCASSPRQGAVVNSPLHFGNGTRLTVT.

The chain is built from TRBV30 and TRBJ2-7; TRBD1 might be the D (5 bases). Germline V CDR1 and CDR2: GTSNPN, SVGIG (reference sequence). The CDR3 extends over 14 amino acids. V gave up 1 base and J gave up 2 bases, with 12 bases separating them. The CDR3 region is CAWSAIFRAYEQYF. CDR3 bases: TGTGCCTGGAGTGCAATTTTCAGGGCCTACGAGCAGTACTTC.

The chain is built from TRBV6-5 and TRBJ2-7; no reliable D call. CDR3 length: 13 amino acids. Trimming removed 4 bases at V and 5 bases at J, with 12 bases between. Germline V gene sequence: CDR1 MNHEY, CDR2 SVGAGI. The CDR3 nucleotides are TGTGCCAGCAGTTCCGACATCACCCACGAGCAGTACTTC. It encodes CASSSDITHEQYF.

V gene TRBV24-1 combines with J gene TRBJ2-4; D gene unclear. CDR1 and CDR2 from the germline V gene are KGHDR and SFDVKD. V was shortened by 2 bases and J by 0 bases, with 7 bases between the two germline ends. CDR3 length: 15 amino acids. This CDR3 is CATSDSQIAKNIQYF. The DNA for the CDR3 is TGTGCCACCAGTGATTCCCAAATAGCCAAAAACATTCAGTACTTC.

V gene TRBV6-4 combines with J gene TRBJ2-2; 9 nucleotides match TRBD2. The V gene's germline CDR1 is MRHNA and CDR2 SNTAGT. CDR3 length equals 15 residues. Unmatched junction bases numbered 1, after V lost 4 bases and J lost 1 base. The CDR3 protein is CASSVAGENTGELFF. CDR3 nucleotides: TGTGCCAGCAGTGTAGCGGGGGAGAACACCGGGGAGCTGTTTTTT.

This chain links TRBV5-4 with TRBJ2-1; 14 nucleotides agree with TRBD2. Germline lookup yields CDR1 SGHNT and CDR2 YYREEE (reference sequence). V shed 4 bases and J 9 bases; nucleotides not matched to a gene: 6. The CDR3 length is 15 residues. CDR3 residues: CASSRGLAGEGEQFF. In DNA form, the CDR3 reads TGTGCCAGCAGCCGGGGACTAGCGGGAGAAGGTGAGCAGTTCTTC.

The gene calls are TRBV29-1 and TRBJ2-1; tentatively, D is TRBD2 (5 bases). This CDR3 is 11 amino acids long. The germline CDR1 and CDR2 sequences are SQVTM and ANQGSEA. V dropped 6 bases and J dropped 6 bases, with 9 bases sitting between them. CDR3: CSVRRGNEQFF. The CDR3 bases are TGCAGCGTGAGACGGGGCAATGAGCAGTTCTTC.

V and J are TRBV28 and TRBJ2-3; tentatively, D is TRBD2 (5 bases). The CDR3 is made up of 16 amino acids. The germline CDR1 and CDR2 sequences are MDHEN and SYDVKM. Trimming shortened V by 5 bases and J by 4 bases, and 19 bases separated the two germline ends. The CDR3 sequence: CASSPVSGSGSDTQYF. The CDR3 DNA is TGTGCCAGCAGTCCCGTAAGTGGGAGTGGCTCAGATACGCAGTATTTT.

This rearrangement joins TRBV5-4 to TRBJ2-2, with 11 positions matching TRBD2. The CDR3 is 16 amino acids. The germline CDR1 and CDR2 sequences are SGHNT and YYREEE (reference sequence). The V and J ends lost 4 bases and 5 bases, in that order; junction bases with no gene match: 7. The CDR3 coding sequence is TGTGCCAGCAGCCCATTAGCGGGAGGGAGGACCGGGGAGCTGTTTTTT. Protein: CASSPLAGGRTGELFF.